One T cell receptor (beta chain) is described in this entry. These data come from a study of blood T cell repertoires in COVID-19. As for the study in general: Both acute and convalescent COVID-19 samples were obtained from the United States, Italy and Spain.

Germline V CDR1 and CDR2: KGHSH, LQKENI. V shed 5 bases and J shed 2 bases, with 5 bases lying between them. The CDR3 length is 12 residues. Sequenced by immunoSEQ multiplex PCR; TCRdb stores in-frame clones only, minus some. The repertoire holds some 180,000 clones, with under 90% as singletons. Material for sequencing was peripheral blood. The gene calls are TRBV18 and TRBJ2-3; D is undetermined. The source of this sequence is a woman older than 75 with acute or convalescent COVID-19. The CDR3 nucleotides are TGTGCCAGCTCATCCCTCACAGATACGCAGTATTTT. Translation gives CASSSLTDTQYF.